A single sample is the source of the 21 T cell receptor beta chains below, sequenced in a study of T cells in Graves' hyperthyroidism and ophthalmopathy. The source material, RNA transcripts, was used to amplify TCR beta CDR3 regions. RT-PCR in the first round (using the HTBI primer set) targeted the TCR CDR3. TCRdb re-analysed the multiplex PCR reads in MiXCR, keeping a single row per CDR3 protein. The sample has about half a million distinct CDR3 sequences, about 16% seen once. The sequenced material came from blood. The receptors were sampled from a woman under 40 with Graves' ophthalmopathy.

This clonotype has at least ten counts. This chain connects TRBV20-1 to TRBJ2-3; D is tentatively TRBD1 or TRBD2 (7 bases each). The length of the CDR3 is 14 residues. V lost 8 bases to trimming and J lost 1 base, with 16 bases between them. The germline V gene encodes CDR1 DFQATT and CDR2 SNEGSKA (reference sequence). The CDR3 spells CSTQGGRGTDTQYF. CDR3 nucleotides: TGCAGTACCCAGGGGGGGCGCGGCACAGATACGCAGTATTTT.

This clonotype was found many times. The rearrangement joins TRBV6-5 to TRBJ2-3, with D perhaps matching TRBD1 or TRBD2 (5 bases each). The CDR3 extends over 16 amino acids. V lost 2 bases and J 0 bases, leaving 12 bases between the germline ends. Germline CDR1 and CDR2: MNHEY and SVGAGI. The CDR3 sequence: CASSYGGTESTDTQYF. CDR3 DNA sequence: TGTGCCAGCAGTTACGGGGGAACGGAAAGCACAGATACGCAGTATTTT.

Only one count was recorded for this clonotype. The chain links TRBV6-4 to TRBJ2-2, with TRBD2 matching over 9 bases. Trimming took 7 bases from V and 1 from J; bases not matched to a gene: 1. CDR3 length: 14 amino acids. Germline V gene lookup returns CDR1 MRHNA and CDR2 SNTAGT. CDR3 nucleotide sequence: TGTGCCAGCAAGACTAGCGGGAACACCGGGGAGCTGTTTTTT. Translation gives CASKTSGNTGELFF.

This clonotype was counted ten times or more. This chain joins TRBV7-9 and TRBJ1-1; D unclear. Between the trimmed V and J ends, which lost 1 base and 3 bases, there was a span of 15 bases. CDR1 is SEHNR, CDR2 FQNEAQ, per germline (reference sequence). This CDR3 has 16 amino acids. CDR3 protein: CASSLGGESKHTEAFF. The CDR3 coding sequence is TGTGCCAGCAGCTTAGGTGGGGAGAGTAAACACACTGAAGCTTTCTTT. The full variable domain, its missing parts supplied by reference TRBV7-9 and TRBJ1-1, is DTGVSQNPRHKITKRGQNVTFRCDPISEHNRLYWYRQTLGQGPEFLTYFQNEAQLEKSRLLSDRFSAERPKGSFSTLEIQRTEQGDSAMYLCASSLGGESKHTEAFFGQGTRLTVV.

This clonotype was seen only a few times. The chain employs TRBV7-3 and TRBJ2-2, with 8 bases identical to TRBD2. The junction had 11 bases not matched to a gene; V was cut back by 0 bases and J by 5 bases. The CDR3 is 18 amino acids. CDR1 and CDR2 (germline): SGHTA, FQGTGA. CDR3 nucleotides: TGTGCCAGCAGCTTAACCGGGGGGTCGGCTAGCGGGACCGGGGAGCTGTTTTTT. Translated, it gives CASSLTGGSASGTGELFF.

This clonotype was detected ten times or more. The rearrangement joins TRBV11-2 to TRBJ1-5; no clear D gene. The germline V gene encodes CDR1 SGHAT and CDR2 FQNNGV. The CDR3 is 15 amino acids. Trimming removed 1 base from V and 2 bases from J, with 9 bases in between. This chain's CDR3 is CASSLGPGRNQPQHF. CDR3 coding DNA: TGTGCCAGCAGCTTAGGCCCCGGTCGCAATCAGCCCCAGCATTTT.

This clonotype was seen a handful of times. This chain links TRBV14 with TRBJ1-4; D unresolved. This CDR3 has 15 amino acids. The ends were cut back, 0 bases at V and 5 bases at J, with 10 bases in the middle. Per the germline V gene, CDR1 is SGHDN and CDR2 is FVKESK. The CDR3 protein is CASSQDAGGNEKLFF. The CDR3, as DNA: TGTGCCAGCAGCCAAGATGCGGGCGGGAATGAAAAACTGTTTTTT.

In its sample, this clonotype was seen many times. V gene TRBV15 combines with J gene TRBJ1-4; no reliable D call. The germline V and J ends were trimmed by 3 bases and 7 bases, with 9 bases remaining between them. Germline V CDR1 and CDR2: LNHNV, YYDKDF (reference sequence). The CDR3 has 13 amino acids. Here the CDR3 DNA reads TGTGCCACCAGCAGTGCCCCGGGTGAAAAACTGTTTTTT. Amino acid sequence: CATSSAPGEKLFF.

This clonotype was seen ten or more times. The CDR3 nucleotides are TGTGCCAGCAGCGGCGCAGGGACAGGGGATGGAGATACGCAGTATTTT. It encodes CASSGAGTGDGDTQYF. The J gene is TRBJ2-3, the V gene TRBV3-1; TRBD1 agrees at 10 bases. The V and J ends lost 5 bases and 5 bases, in that order; junction bases with no gene match: 10. The CDR3 runs to 16 residues. Germline assignment: CDR1 LGHDT and CDR2 YNNKEL (reference sequence).

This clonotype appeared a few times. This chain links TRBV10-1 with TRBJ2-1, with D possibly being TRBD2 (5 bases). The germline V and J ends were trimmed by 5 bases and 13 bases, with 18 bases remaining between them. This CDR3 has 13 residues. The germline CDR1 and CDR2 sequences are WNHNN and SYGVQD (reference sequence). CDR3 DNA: TGCGCCAGCAGTAAAGGACTCAGGTTATTACAGTTCTTC. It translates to CASSKGLRLLQFF.

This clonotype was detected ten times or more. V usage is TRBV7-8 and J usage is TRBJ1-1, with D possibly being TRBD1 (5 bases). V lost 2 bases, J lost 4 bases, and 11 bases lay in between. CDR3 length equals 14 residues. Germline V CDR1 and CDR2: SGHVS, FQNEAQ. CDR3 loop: CASSLMKTGTEAFF. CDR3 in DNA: TGTGCCAGCAGCTTAATGAAAACAGGCACTGAAGCTTTCTTT.

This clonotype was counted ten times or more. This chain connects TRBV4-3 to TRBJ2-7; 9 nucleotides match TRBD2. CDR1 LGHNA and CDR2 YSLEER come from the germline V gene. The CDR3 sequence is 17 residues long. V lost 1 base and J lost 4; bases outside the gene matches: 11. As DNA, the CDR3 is TGCGCCAGCAGCCAAGGGGTAGGGCAGACTAGCGGATACGAGCAGTACTTC. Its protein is CASSQGVGQTSGYEQYF.

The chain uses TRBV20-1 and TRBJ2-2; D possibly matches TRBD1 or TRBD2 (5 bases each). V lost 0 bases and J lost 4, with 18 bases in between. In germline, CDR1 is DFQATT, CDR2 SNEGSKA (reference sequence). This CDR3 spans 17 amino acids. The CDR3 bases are TGCAGTGCTAGAGATCCTTCCGGGGCCCCGGGCACCGGGGAGCTGTTTTTT. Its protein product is CSARDPSGAPGTGELFF.

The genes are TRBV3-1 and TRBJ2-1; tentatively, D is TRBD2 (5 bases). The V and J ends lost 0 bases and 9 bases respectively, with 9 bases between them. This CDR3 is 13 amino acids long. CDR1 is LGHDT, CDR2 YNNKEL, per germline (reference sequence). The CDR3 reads CASSQDLAGEQFF. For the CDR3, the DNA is TGTGCCAGCAGCCAAGATCTCGCGGGTGAGCAGTTCTTC.

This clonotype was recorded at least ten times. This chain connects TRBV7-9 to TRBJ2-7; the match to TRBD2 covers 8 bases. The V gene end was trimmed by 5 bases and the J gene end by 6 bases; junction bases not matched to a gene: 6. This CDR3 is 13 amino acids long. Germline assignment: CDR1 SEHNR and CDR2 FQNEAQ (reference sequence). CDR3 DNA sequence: TGTGCCAGCAGCCCCCGGGGGGGTACCGAGCAGTACTTC. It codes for CASSPRGGTEQYF.

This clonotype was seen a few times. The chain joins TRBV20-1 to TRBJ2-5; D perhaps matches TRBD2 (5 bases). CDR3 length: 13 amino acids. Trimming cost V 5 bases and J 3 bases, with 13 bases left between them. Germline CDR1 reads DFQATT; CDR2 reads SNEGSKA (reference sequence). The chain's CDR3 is CSAFPPGEETQYF. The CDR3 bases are TGCAGTGCTTTCCCTCCCGGGGAAGAGACCCAGTACTTC.

For the CDR3, the DNA is TGCGCCAGCAGCTTGTGGACAGGGAAGGAGCAGTACTTC. Protein product: CASSLWTGKEQYF. The chain joins TRBV5-1 to TRBJ2-7; 8 bases line up with TRBD1. There are 13 residues in the CDR3. Per germline, CDR1 SGHRS and CDR2 YFSETQ. After removal of 1 base from V and 7 bases from J, the junction contained 4 bases not matched to a gene.

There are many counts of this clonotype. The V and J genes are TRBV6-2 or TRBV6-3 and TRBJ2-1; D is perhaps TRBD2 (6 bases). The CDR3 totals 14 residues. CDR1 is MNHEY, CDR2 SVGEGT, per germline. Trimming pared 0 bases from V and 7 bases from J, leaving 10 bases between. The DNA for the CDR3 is TGTGCCAGCAGTTACTCGTCCGGGACTAATGAGCAGTTCTTC. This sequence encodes CASSYSSGTNEQFF.

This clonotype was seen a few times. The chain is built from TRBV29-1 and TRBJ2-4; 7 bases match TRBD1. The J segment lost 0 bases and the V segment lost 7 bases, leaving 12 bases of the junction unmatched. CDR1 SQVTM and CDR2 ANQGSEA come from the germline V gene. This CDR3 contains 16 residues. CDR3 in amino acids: CSAIQGTDLAKNIQYF. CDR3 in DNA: TGCAGCGCCATACAGGGGACAGATCTAGCCAAAAACATTCAGTACTTC.

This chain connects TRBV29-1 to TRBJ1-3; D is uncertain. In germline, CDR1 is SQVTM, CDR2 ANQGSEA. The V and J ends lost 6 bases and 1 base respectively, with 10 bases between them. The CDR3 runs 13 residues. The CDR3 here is CSVGFSSGNTIYF. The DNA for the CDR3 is TGCAGCGTCGGGTTCTCGTCTGGAAACACCATATATTTT.

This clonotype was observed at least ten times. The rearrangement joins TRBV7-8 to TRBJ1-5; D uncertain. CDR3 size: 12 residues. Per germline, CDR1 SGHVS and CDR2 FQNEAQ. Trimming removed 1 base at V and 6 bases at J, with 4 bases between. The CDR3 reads CASSLEGQPQHF. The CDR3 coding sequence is TGTGCCAGCAGCTTAGAGGGTCAGCCCCAGCATTTT.